Listed here are 22 T cell receptor beta chains from one sample, sequenced in a study of cytomegalovirus exposure and HLA in healthy donors. The PCR ran on 60 Vbeta and 13 Jbeta primers. Sequenced by immunoSEQ multiplex PCR; TCRdb stores in-frame clones only, minus some. This table holds 95,000 to 100,000 clones, roughly three quarters found once. The sample consisted of PBMCs. The receptor set was obtained from a man in his forties or fifties in good health and CMV-seronegative.

This clone was counted once. The V call is TRBV7-9, the J call TRBJ1-5; the D is unclear. The CDR3 consists of 13 residues. Germline lookup yields CDR1 SEHNR and CDR2 FQNEAQ (reference sequence). The V gene lost 4 bases and the J gene lost 4 bases, with 8 bases spanning the gap. CDR3 nucleotides: TGTGCCAGCAGCTCCTATGAGAATCAGCCCCAGCATTTT. Translated, it gives CASSSYENQPQHF.

This clone was detected once. The chain combines TRBV7-2 with TRBJ1-1; TRBD1 aligns across 9 bases. This CDR3 region has 14 residues. The V segment lost 5 bases and the J segment 2 bases; nucleotides outside the gene matches: 3. CDR1 is SGHTA, CDR2 FQGNSA, per germline. The CDR3 sequence: CASSLQGANTEAFF. As DNA, the CDR3 is TGTGCCAGCAGCCTACAGGGGGCAAACACTGAAGCTTTCTTT.

A few counts support this clone. This chain links TRBV19 with TRBJ2-7; tentative D call: TRBD2 (5 bases). The CDR3 spans 14 residues. CDR1 and CDR2 (germline): LNHDA, SQIVND (reference sequence). Trimming took off 4 bases at V and 3 bases at J, with 13 bases between the two ends. The CDR3 reads CASSNKRLLYEQYF. CDR3 in DNA: TGTGCCAGTAGTAACAAGCGGCTGCTCTACGAGCAGTACTTC.

The J gene is TRBJ2-1, the V gene TRBV10-2; TRBD1 matches at 11 bases. This CDR3 comprises 14 residues. After removal of 4 bases from V and 12 bases from J, the junction contained 8 bases not matched to a gene. The V gene's germline CDR1 is WSHSY and CDR2 SAAADI. CDR3 nucleotides: TGCGCCAGCAGTGTAGGACAGGGGGCGCCGAGGCAGTTCTTC. Protein sequence: CASSVGQGAPRQFF.

This clone showed up just a few times. V gene TRBV4-1 combines with J gene TRBJ2-5; TRBD1 aligns across 10 bases. V was clipped by 4 bases and J by 5 bases; unmatched bases: 7. Germline V CDR1 and CDR2: MGHRA, YSYEKL. The CDR3 contains 15 residues. The CDR3 DNA sequence: TGCGCCAGCAGCCGCCAGGGGACAGGGGACGAGACCCAGTACTTC. It is translated as CASSRQGTGDETQYF.

The chain uses TRBV19 and TRBJ2-1; D ambiguous. This CDR3 has 11 residues. In germline, CDR1 is LNHDA, CDR2 SQIVND (reference sequence). V was trimmed by 7 bases and J by 4 bases, leaving 5 bases between them. The CDR3 nucleotides are TGTGCCAGTAAACAGTACAATGAGCAGTTCTTC. Its translation: CASKQYNEQFF.

The rearrangement uses TRBV7-9 and TRBJ2-1; weak D call: TRBD1 (6 bases). This CDR3 contains 17 residues. The germline V gene encodes CDR1 SEHNR and CDR2 FQNEAQ (reference sequence). Trimming removed 5 bases from V and 1 base from J, with 18 bases in between. CDR3 bases: TGTGCCAGCAGCGCTTTCGACAGGATTCAATCCTACAATGAGCAGTTCTTC. This translates into CASSAFDRIQSYNEQFF. The full variable domain, in which reference TRBV7-9 and TRBJ2-1 provide the parts outside the CDR3, is DTGVSQNPRHKITKRGQNVTFRCDPISEHNRLYWYRQTLGQGPEFLTYFQNEAQLEKSRLLSDRFSAERPKGSFSTLEIQRTEQGDSAMYLCASSAFDRIQSYNEQFFGPGTRLTVL.

This chain links TRBV9 with TRBJ2-3; 8 positions agree with TRBD1. CDR1 and CDR2 (germline): SGDLS, YYNGEE. The CDR3 runs 14 residues. V was clipped by 3 bases and J by 0 bases; unmatched bases: 0. The CDR3 reads CASSGTGSTDTQYF. The CDR3 region has the DNA TGTGCCAGCAGCGGGACAGGGAGCACAGATACGCAGTATTTT.

The genes are TRBV6-6 and TRBJ1-4; TRBD1 matches at 8 bases. CDR3 length equals 15 residues. The V gene end was trimmed by 4 bases and the J gene end by 0 bases; junction bases not matched to a gene: 1. Germline V gives CDR1 MNHNY, CDR2 SVGAGI (reference sequence). CDR3 region: CASSWDRSTNEKLFF. As DNA, the CDR3 is TGTGCCAGCAGTTGGGACAGGTCAACTAATGAAAAACTGTTTTTT.

CDR3 protein: CASSISLAGLDTQYF. CDR3 in DNA: TGCGCCAGCAGTATAAGTCTAGCGGGACTCGATACGCAGTATTTT. The chain is built from TRBV10-2 and TRBJ2-3; TRBD2 aligns across 9 bases. CDR1 and CDR2 from the germline V gene are WSHSY and SAAADI. V lost 5 bases, J lost 6 bases, and 9 bases stayed unmatched. This CDR3 contains 15 residues.

V and J are TRBV28 and TRBJ1-1, with a possible D match to TRBD1 (5 bases). Germline V gives CDR1 MDHEN, CDR2 SYDVKM. The V gene lost 3 bases and the J gene lost 0 bases, with 14 bases spanning the gap. This CDR3 has 16 amino acids. The CDR3 sequence: CASSLSPGLMNTEAFF. The CDR3 DNA follows: TGTGCCAGCAGTTTGAGTCCAGGGCTCATGAACACTGAAGCTTTCTTT.

The rearrangement joins TRBV6-6 to TRBJ2-7; D unresolved. The germline V gene encodes CDR1 MNHNY and CDR2 SVGAGI (reference sequence). The V end lost 5 bases, the J end lost 4 bases, and 9 bases lay between the germline ends. This CDR3 comprises 12 residues. Written as DNA, the CDR3 is TGTGCCAGCAGTCAGAACACGTACGAGCAGTACTTC. Translating it yields CASSQNTYEQYF.

The chain couples TRBV2 to TRBJ2-1; weak D call: TRBD2 (5 bases). This CDR3 has 15 residues. Germline lookup yields CDR1 SNHLY and CDR2 FYNNEI. V was clipped by 8 bases and J by 1 base, with 15 bases between them. For the CDR3, the DNA is TGTGCCAGCGGAATAAGAGGGCCGTCCTACAATGAGCAGTTCTTC. This encodes CASGIRGPSYNEQFF.

The chain couples TRBV4-3 to TRBJ2-7, with D possibly matching TRBD1 (6 bases). Trimming shortened V by 1 base and J by 4 bases, and 11 bases separated the two germline ends. The CDR3 is 14 residues long. CDR1 is LGHNA and CDR2 is YSLEER in the germline V gene. The CDR3 bases are TGCGCCAGCAGCCAAGTCCGGACAGAGTACGAGCAGTACTTC. This encodes CASSQVRTEYEQYF.

The V and J genes are TRBV7-6 and TRBJ1-5; D gene uncertain. CDR3 length: 16 amino acids. CDR1 is SGHVS, CDR2 FNYEAQ, per germline. The V end lost 1 base, the J end lost 0 bases, and 10 bases lay between the germline ends. CDR3 sequence (DNA): TGTGCCAGCAGCTTAGGGTCCGGGTATAGCAATCAGCCCCAGCATTTT. Encoded protein: CASSLGSGYSNQPQHF.

The J gene is TRBJ1-6, the V gene TRBV2; 7 nucleotides line up with TRBD1. The CDR3 extends over 14 amino acids. The germline CDR1 and CDR2 sequences are SNHLY and FYNNEI. The V and J ends lost 7 bases and 7 bases, in that order; junction bases with no gene match: 7. This CDR3 is CASMVDRVNSPLHF. CDR3 bases: TGTGCCAGCATGGTTGACAGGGTGAATTCACCCCTCCACTTT. The variable domain in full, with the rest retrieved from reference TRBV2 and TRBJ1-6, is EPEVTQTPSHQVTQMGQEVILRCVPISNHLYFYWYRQILGQKVEFLVSFYNNEISEKSEIFDDQFSVERPDGSNFTLKIRSTKLEDSAMYFCASMVDRVNSPLHFGNGTRLTVT.

The rearrangement uses TRBV28 and TRBJ1-1, with D perhaps matching TRBD1 (6 bases). Deletions cut 6 bases from V and 3 bases from J, with 20 bases between. This CDR3 spans 16 amino acids. From germline, CDR1 is MDHEN and CDR2 SYDVKM. CDR3 nucleotide sequence: TGTGCCAGCAGCCGCATCCAAGGGGCAGGGGACACTGAAGCTTTCTTT. This gives the protein CASSRIQGAGDTEAFF. Supplemented by reference TRBV28 and TRBJ1-1, the full variable domain reads DVKVTQSSRYLVKRTGEKVFLECVQDMDHENMFWYRQDPGLGLRLIYFSYDVKMKEKGDIPEGYSVSREKKERFSLILESASTNQTSMYLCASSRIQGAGDTEAFFGQGTRLTVV.

This CDR3 reads CASSLQGSTTDTQYF. CDR3 bases: TGTGCCAGCAGCTTGCAGGGATCCACCACAGATACGCAGTATTTT. The chain recombines TRBV7-6 with TRBJ2-3; possible D gene TRBD1, 5 bases. V was pared by 3 bases and J by 2 bases, with 12 bases between. The V gene's germline CDR1 is SGHVS and CDR2 FNYEAQ. The CDR3 extends over 15 amino acids. Based on the CDR3 plus reference TRBV7-6 and TRBJ2-3, the full variable domain is GAGVSQSPRYKVTKRGQDVALRCDPISGHVSLYWYRQALGQGPEFLTYFNYEAQQDKSGLPNDRFSAERPEGSISTLTIQRTEQRDSAMYRCASSLQGSTTDTQYFGPGTRLTVL.

The V gene is TRBV5-1, the J gene TRBJ1-1; weak D call: TRBD1 (5 bases). V was trimmed by 3 bases and J by 1 base, leaving 10 bases between them. CDR3 size: 14 residues. Germline CDR1 SGHRS, CDR2 YFSETQ. Written as DNA, the CDR3 is TGCGCCAGCAGCTGGGAGGGACGGAACACTGAAGCTTTCTTT. The encoded protein is CASSWEGRNTEAFF.

This clone was detected only once. This chain connects TRBV10-3 to TRBJ2-3, with 8 bases aligning to TRBD1. With V trimmed by 6 bases and J by 1 base, 9 bases remained unmatched. The germline V gene encodes CDR1 ENHRY and CDR2 SYGVKD. The CDR3 is made up of 16 amino acids. The CDR3 is CAISEQGARGTDTQYF. As DNA, the CDR3 is TGTGCCATCAGCGAGCAGGGGGCCCGGGGCACAGATACGCAGTATTTT.

This chain links TRBV27 with TRBJ2-3, with 9 bases fitting TRBD2. The CDR3 loop spans 16 amino acids. The J segment lost 2 bases and the V segment lost 2 bases, leaving 5 bases of the junction unmatched. Germline CDR1 reads MNHEY; CDR2 reads SMNVEV (reference sequence). The CDR3 coding sequence is TGTGCCAGCAGTTTAATTAGCGGGGGAGACACAGATACGCAGTATTTT. It encodes CASSLISGGDTDTQYF.

This chain connects TRBV21-1 to TRBJ2-1; whether TRBD1, the table's D call, matches the DNA was not checked. TRBV21-1 is termed a pseudogene. CDR3 length: 15 amino acids. CDR3 nucleotides: TGTGCCAGCTGGATAGACAGGGGGGACTACAATGAGCAGTTCTTC. Its translation: CASWIDRGDYNEQFF.